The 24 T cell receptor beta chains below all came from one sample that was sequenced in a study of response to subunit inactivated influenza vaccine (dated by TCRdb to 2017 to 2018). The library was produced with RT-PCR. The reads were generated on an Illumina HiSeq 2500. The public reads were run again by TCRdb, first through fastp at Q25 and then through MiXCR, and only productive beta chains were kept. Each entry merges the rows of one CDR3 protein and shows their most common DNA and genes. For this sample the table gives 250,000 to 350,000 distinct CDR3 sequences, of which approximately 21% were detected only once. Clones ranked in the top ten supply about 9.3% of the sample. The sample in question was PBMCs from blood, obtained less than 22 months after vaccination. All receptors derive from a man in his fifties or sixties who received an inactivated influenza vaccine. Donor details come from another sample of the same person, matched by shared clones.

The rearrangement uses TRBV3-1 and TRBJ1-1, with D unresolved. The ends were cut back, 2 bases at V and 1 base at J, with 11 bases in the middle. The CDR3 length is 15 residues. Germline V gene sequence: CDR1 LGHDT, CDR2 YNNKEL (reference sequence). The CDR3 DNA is TGTGCCAGCAGCCAATCCTTTGCGAGGAACACTGAAGCTTTCTTT. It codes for CASSQSFARNTEAFF.

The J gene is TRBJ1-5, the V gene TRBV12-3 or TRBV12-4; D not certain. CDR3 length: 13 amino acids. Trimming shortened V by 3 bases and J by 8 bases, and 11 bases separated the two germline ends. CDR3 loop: CASSFETAKPQHF. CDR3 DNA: TGTGCCAGCAGTTTTGAGACGGCTAAGCCCCAGCATTTT.

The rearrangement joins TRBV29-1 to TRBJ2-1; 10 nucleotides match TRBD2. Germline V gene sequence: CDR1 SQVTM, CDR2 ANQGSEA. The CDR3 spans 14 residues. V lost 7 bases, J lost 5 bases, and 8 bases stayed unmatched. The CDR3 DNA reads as TGCAGCGGGGGACTAGCGCCCCGGAACAATGAGCAGTTCTTC. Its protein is CSGGLAPRNNEQFF.

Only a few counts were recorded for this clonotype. The CDR3 protein is CASSRSLNSGNTIYF. The DNA of the CDR3 is TGCGCCAGCAGCCGGTCCCTAAACTCTGGAAACACCATATATTTT. The V call is TRBV5-1, the J call TRBJ1-3; no reliable D call. Looked up from germline, CDR1 is SGHRS and CDR2 is YFSETQ. CDR3 length: 15 amino acids. V lost 4 bases and J lost 0, with 11 bases in between.

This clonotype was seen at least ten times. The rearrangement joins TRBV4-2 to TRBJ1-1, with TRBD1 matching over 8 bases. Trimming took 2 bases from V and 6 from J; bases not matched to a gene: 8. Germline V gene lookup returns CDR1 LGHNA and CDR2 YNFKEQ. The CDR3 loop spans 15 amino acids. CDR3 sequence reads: CASSQNRGGAAEAFF. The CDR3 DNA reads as TGTGCCAGCAGCCAAAACAGGGGGGGGGCGGCTGAAGCTTTCTTT.

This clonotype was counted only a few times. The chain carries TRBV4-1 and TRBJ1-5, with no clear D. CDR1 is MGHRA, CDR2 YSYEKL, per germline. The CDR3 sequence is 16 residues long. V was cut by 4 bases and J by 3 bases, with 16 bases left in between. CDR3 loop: CASSREASLVNQPQHF. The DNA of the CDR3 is TGCGCCAGCAGCCGAGAAGCATCGCTCGTCAATCAGCCCCAGCATTTT.

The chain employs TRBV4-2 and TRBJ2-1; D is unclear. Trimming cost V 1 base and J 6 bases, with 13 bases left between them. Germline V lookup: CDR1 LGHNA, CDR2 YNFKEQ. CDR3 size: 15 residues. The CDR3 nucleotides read TGTGCCAGCAGCCAAGGTCTAGTAATCACCAATGAGCAGTTCTTC. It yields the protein CASSQGLVITNEQFF.

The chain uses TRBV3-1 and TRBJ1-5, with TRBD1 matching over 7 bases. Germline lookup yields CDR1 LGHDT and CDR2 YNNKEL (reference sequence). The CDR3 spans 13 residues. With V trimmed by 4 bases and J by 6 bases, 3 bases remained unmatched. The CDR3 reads CASSRGQFQPQHF. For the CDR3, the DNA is TGTGCCAGCAGCCGGGGACAGTTTCAGCCCCAGCATTTT.

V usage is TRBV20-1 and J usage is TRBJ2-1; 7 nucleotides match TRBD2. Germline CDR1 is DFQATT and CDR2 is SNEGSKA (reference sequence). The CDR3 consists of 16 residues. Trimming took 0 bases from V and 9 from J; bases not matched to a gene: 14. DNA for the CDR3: TGCAGTGCTAGAGATCACGCCTATGGACTAGGTAGTGAGCAGTTCTTC. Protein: CSARDHAYGLGSEQFF.

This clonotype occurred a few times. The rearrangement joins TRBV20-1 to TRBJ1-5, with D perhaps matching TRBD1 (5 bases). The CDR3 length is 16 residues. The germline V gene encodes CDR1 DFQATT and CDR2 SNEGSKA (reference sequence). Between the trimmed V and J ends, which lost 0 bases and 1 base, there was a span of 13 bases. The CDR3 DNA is TGCAGTGCTAGAGATCGAGAAAGGGGAAGCAATCAGCCCCAGCATTTT. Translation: CSARDRERGSNQPQHF.

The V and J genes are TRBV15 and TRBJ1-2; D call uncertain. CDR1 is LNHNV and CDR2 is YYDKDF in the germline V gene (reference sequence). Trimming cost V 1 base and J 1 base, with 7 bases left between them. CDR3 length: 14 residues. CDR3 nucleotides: TGTGCCACCAGCAGAGGCGGCTTTAACTATGGCTACACCTTC. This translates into CATSRGGFNYGYTF.

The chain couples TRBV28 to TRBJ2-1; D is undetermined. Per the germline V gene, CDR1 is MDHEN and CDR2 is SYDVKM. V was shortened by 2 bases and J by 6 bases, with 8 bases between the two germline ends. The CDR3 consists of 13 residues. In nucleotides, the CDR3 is TGTGCCAGCAGTTTAACCCTAGTCAATGAGCAGTTCTTC. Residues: CASSLTLVNEQFF.

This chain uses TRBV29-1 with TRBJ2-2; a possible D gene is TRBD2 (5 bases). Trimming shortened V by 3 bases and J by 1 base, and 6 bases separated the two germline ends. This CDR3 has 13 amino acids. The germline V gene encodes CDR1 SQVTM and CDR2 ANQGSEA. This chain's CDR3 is CSVDAGNTGELFF. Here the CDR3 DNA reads TGCAGCGTTGACGCGGGGAACACCGGGGAGCTGTTTTTT.

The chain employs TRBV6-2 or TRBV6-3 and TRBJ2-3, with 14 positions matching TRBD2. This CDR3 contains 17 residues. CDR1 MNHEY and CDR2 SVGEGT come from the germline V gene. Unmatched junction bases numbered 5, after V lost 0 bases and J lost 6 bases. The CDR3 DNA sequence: TGTGCCAGCAGTTACTCGGGGACTAGCGGGAGATGGGATACGCAGTATTTT. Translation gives CASSYSGTSGRWDTQYF.

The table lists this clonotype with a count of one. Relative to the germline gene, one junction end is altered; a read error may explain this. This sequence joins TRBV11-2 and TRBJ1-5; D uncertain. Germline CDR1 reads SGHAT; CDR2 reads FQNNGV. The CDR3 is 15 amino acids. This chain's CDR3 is CASSLGAYSDQPQHF. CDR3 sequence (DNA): TGTGCCAGCAGCTTAGGAGCTTATAGCGATCAGCCCCAGCATTTT. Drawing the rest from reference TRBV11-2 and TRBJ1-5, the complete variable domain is EAGVAQSPRYKIIEKRQSVAFWCNPISGHATLYWYQQILGQGPKLLIQFQNNGVVDDSQLPKDRFSAERLKGVDSTLKIQPAKLEDSAVYLCASSLGAYSDQPQHFGDGTRLSIL.

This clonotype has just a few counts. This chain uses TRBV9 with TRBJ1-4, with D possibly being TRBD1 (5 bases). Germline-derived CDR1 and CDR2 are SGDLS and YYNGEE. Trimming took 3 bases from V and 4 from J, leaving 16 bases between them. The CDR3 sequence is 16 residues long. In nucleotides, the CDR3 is TGTGCCAGCAGCGCCTTTCAGGGATCCCTTAATGAAAAACTGTTTTTT. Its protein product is CASSAFQGSLNEKLFF.

CDR3 protein: CASSLFPGLVQFF. As DNA, the CDR3 is TGTGCCAGCAGCTTATTCCCCGGGCTGGTGCAGTTCTTC. The chain is built from TRBV11-3 and TRBJ2-1; no clear D gene. CDR3 length: 13 residues. Looked up from germline, CDR1 is SGHNT and CDR2 is YENEEA. V was pared by 2 bases and J by 12 bases, with 14 bases between.

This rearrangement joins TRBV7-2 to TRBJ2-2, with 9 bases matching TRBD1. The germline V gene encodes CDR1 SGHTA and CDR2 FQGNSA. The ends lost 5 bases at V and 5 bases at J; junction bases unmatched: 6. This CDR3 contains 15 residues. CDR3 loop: CASSRDRVRTGELFF. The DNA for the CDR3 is TGTGCCAGCAGCCGGGACAGGGTGAGGACCGGGGAGCTGTTTTTT. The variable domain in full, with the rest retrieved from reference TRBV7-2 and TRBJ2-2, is GAGVSQSPSNKVTEKGKDVELRCDPISGHTALYWYRQSLGQGLEFLIYFQGNSAPDKSGLPSDRFSAERTGGSVSTLTIQRTQQEDSAVYLCASSRDRVRTGELFFGEGSRLTVL.

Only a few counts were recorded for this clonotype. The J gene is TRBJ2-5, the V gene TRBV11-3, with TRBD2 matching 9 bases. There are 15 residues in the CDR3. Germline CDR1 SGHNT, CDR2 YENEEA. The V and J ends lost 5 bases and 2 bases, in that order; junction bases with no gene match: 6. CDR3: CASSPGGGDQETQYF. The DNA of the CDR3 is TGTGCCAGCAGCCCCGGCGGGGGGGATCAAGAGACCCAGTACTTC. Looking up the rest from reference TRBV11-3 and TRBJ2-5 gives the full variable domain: EAGVVQSPRYKIIEKKQPVAFWCNPISGHNTLYWYLQNLGQGPELLIRYENEEAVDDSQLPKDRFSAERLKGVDSTLKIQPAELGDSAVYLCASSPGGGDQETQYFGPGTRLLVL.

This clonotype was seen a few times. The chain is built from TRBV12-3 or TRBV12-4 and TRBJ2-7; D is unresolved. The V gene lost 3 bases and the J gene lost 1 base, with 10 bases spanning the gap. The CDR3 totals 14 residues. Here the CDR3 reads CASSLTGQSYEQYF. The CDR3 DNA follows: TGTGCCAGCAGTTTGACTGGTCAGTCCTACGAGCAGTACTTC.

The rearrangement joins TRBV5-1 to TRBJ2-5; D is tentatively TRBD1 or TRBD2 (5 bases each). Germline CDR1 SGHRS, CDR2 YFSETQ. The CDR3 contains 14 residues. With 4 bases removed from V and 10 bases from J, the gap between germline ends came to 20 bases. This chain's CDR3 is CASSPEGTKWSQYF. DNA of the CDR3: TGCGCCAGCAGCCCGGAAGGGACGAAGTGGAGCCAGTACTTC.

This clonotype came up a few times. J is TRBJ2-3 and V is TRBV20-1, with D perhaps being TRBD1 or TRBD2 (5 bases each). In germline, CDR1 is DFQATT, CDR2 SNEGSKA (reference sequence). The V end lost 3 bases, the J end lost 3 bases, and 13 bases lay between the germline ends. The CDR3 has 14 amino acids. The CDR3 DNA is TGCAGTGCTAGTGGCGTGGGGGAGACAGATACGCAGTATTTT. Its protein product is CSASGVGETDTQYF.

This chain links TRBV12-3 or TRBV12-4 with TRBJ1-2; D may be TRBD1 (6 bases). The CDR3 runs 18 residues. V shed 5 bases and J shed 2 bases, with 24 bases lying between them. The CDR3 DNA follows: TGTGCCAGCAGTCCCCCCGGACAGCCAACGCGAAGGAACTATGGCTACACCTTC. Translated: CASSPPGQPTRRNYGYTF.

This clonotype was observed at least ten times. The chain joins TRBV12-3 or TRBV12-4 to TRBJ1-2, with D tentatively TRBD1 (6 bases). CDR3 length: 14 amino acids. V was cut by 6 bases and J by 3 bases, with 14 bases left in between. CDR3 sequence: CASSQTGFHYGYTF. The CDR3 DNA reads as TGTGCCAGCAGCCAAACAGGGTTCCACTATGGCTACACCTTC.